A selection of T cell receptor beta chains follows, all from one sample in a study of blood T cells in healthy people across ages. Each CDR3 protein is one row after TCRdb ran MiXCR on the 5' RACE reads. The table lists over a million distinct CDR3 sequences, approximately 63% of them singletons. Material: blood. The receptors here all came from a man younger than 30 in good health. The CDR3 runs from the conserved cysteine through the conserved F or W. Fields, in order: CDR3 protein, V gene, J gene.

CSARDLAGGLDTQYF,TRBV20-1,TRBJ2-3
CASSTVDRAGYGYTF,TRBV2,TRBJ1-2
CASSQEKRGGIDEQFF,TRBV4-3,TRBJ2-1
CASSDTSGKNTGELFF,TRBV7-6,TRBJ2-2
CASSTGLGGNEQFF,TRBV6-6,TRBJ2-1
CASYNRGLFF,TRBV28,TRBJ2-1
CSARQIYGYTF,TRBV20-1,TRBJ1-2
CASPRRDTPDDIQYF,TRBV6-2/TRBV6-3,TRBJ2-4
CASTRTNSYNEQFF,TRBV12-3/TRBV12-4,TRBJ2-1
CASTFDEGEQYF,TRBV5-5,.
CASSSQTSGGYNEQFF,TRBV7-8,TRBJ2-1
CASSPMTRSDNEQFF,TRBV27,TRBJ2-1
CSASNLAGGTGELFF,TRBV20-1,TRBJ2-2
CASSQALKGPEQFF,TRBV14,TRBJ2-1
CSVEDQVVGYTF,TRBV29-1,TRBJ1-2
CATSEGENTDTQYF,TRBV24-1,TRBJ2-3
CASSVYAGGPYEQYF,TRBV9,.
CASSDSWEGSTFDEQFF,TRBV6-4,TRBJ2-1
CASSGRTGYYGYTF,TRBV9,TRBJ1-2
CASRAGTGGYWDYGYTF,TRBV12-3/TRBV12-4,TRBJ1-2
CASSVSSPGSYEQYF,TRBV9,TRBJ2-7
CASSSQQVSEQFF,TRBV7-2,TRBJ2-1
CSVWGPIIAYNEQFF,TRBV29-1,TRBJ2-1
CASSHPGGGTEAFF,TRBV4-1,TRBJ1-1
CASSQVRTTYYNEQFF,TRBV4-1,TRBJ2-1
CASSSSRGGADGYTF,TRBV9,TRBJ1-2
CASSHDRASNSPLHF,TRBV4-1,TRBJ1-6
CSAASIAGGAYNEQFF,TRBV20-1,TRBJ2-1
CASNRREGNTEAFF,TRBV5-1,TRBJ1-1
CASSLGGGIGELFF,TRBV6-2/TRBV6-3,TRBJ2-2
CASSQEVLIHSCNEQFF,TRBV4-2,TRBJ2-1
CASSLDRTGNYNEQFF,TRBV7-7,TRBJ2-1
CASSSGLIGYEQYF,TRBV27,TRBJ2-7
CASRGDEVIATGYGYTF,TRBV13,TRBJ1-2
CATSDWTSTDTQYF,TRBV24-1,TRBJ2-3
CASSHNQDRGQTEAFF,TRBV4-1,TRBJ1-1
CASRGDTYEQYF,TRBV7-2,TRBJ2-7
CASSPQTPGQGVSTDTQYF,TRBV6-1,TRBJ2-3
CSGSWVDTEAFF,TRBV29-1,TRBJ1-1
CASSQEGASLAYERYF,TRBV4-2,TRBJ2-4
CATRKTGSYEQYF,TRBV6-4,TRBJ2-7
CSVHVPGGPFILNEQFF,TRBV29-1,TRBJ2-1